A single sample gave rise to the 32 T cell receptor beta chains below, sequenced in a study of blood T cell repertoires in COVID-19. Profiling relied on immunoSEQ multiplex PCR, and the TCRdb table lists in-frame clones only, not all of them. Of 310,000 or so clones in the sample, about 85% were seen once. The source material was peripheral blood. The receptors originated from a woman between 45 and 60 years old who had recovered from COVID-19.

The gene calls are TRBV6-6 and TRBJ2-2; 11 bases align to TRBD1. The CDR3 sequence is 17 residues long. The V and J ends lost 5 bases and 7 bases, in that order; junction bases with no gene match: 12. CDR1 and CDR2 from the germline V gene are MNHNY and SVGAGI (reference sequence). In DNA, the CDR3 is TGTGCCAGCAGTCGCCCAGGGACAGGGGGTTATATCGGGGAGCTGTTTTTT. Translating it yields CASSRPGTGGYIGELFF.

This clone has a single count. The V and J genes are TRBV6-5 and TRBJ2-1; 11 positions match TRBD2. The CDR3 spans 14 residues. CDR1 and CDR2 from the germline V gene are MNHEY and SVGAGI. Trimming at V came to 4 bases and at J to 6 bases, leaving 2 bases not matched to a gene. The CDR3 protein is CASSSGLAGNEQFF. CDR3 bases: TGTGCCAGCAGTTCAGGACTAGCGGGCAATGAGCAGTTCTTC.

The chain has TRBV9 and TRBJ1-1; no firm D call. The CDR3 contains 14 residues. The germline V and J ends were trimmed by 3 bases and 1 base, with 10 bases remaining between them. Germline V lookup: CDR1 SGDLS, CDR2 YYNGEE. The CDR3 reads CASSGPGTNTEAFF. CDR3 in DNA: TGTGCCAGCAGCGGTCCGGGAACGAACACTGAAGCTTTCTTT.

The CDR3 loop is CASSPRREPPDTQYF. DNA for the CDR3: TGTGCCAGCAGCCCCCGCCGGGAGCCCCCAGATACGCAGTATTTT. The chain employs TRBV13 and TRBJ2-3, with D possibly TRBD2 on 6 matching bases. Germline V gives CDR1 PRHDT, CDR2 FYEKMQ (reference sequence). The CDR3 spans 15 residues. V lost 5 bases and J 4 bases, leaving 16 bases between the germline ends.

This chain uses TRBV29-1 with TRBJ1-1, with 9 bases matching TRBD1. J lost 5 bases, V lost 4 bases, and 5 bases had no gene match. From germline, CDR1 is SQVTM and CDR2 ANQGSEA. The CDR3 loop spans 13 amino acids. DNA for the CDR3: TGCAGCGTTGCCGGGACAGGGAGGACTGAAGCTTTCTTT. Protein: CSVAGTGRTEAFF.

J is TRBJ1-5 and V is TRBV5-8; D call uncertain. V was clipped by 2 bases and J by 5 bases, with 5 bases between them. This CDR3 is 12 amino acids long. Germline V CDR1 and CDR2: SGHTS, YDEGEE. CDR3 DNA: TGTGCCAGCAGCTTCCGGGATCAGCCCCAGCATTTT. Translated, it gives CASSFRDQPQHF.

The CDR3 nucleotides read TGCGCCAGCAGCCAAGATCGCGGTTGGACTGAAGCTTTCTTT. Translation: CASSQDRGWTEAFF. The rearrangement uses TRBV4-3 and TRBJ1-1, with D unclear. V was pared by 0 bases and J by 5 bases, with 10 bases between. From germline, CDR1 is LGHNA and CDR2 YSLEER. This CDR3 comprises 14 residues.

The rearrangement uses TRBV5-1 and TRBJ2-1, with D uncertain. V gave up 4 bases and J gave up 4 bases, with 9 bases separating them. Germline assignment: CDR1 SGHRS and CDR2 YFSETQ. This CDR3 comprises 13 residues. The CDR3 coding sequence is TGCGCCAGCAGCCTTGGTCAGTACAATGAGCAGTTCTTC. Residues: CASSLGQYNEQFF.

A single count supports this clone. The rearrangement joins TRBV30 to TRBJ2-5; TRBD2 aligns across 8 bases. Germline-derived CDR1 and CDR2 are GTSNPN and SVGIG (reference sequence). The CDR3 consists of 15 residues. Trimming removed 0 bases from V and 4 bases from J; junction bases left unmatched: 7. The CDR3 coding sequence is TGTGCCTGGAGTGTAGGAGCGGGAGCGCGAGAGACCCAGTACTTC. Encoded protein: CAWSVGAGARETQYF.

This clone was recorded only once. The chain couples TRBV29-1 to TRBJ2-1; 7 bases are shared with TRBD1. This CDR3 spans 10 amino acids. Germline CDR1 is SQVTM and CDR2 is ANQGSEA. V was pared by 6 bases and J by 7 bases, with 0 bases of the junction left unmatched. The CDR3 reads CSVQGNEQFF. In DNA, the CDR3 is TGCAGCGTACAGGGGAATGAGCAGTTCTTC.

The chain is built from TRBV4-1 and TRBJ2-1; 9 bases line up with TRBD2. Germline trimming cut 3 bases from V and 5 bases from J; bases unmatched to any gene: 8. CDR1 MGHRA and CDR2 YSYEKL come from the germline V gene. There are 16 residues in the CDR3. CDR3 in amino acids: CASSHLSGSTDNEQFF. The CDR3 DNA reads TGCGCCAGCAGCCACCTTAGCGGGAGCACGGACAATGAGCAGTTCTTC.

As regards this clone: This may be a read error: a much more frequent sequence differs by one nucleotide. J is TRBJ1-2 and V is TRBV6-5; the match to TRBD1 covers 7 bases. The CDR3 totals 13 residues. Losses at the gene ends were 5 bases for V and 1 base for J; bases not matched to a gene: 1. Germline V gene sequence: CDR1 MNHEY, CDR2 SVGAGI. CDR3: CASSRDSNYGYTF. The CDR3 nucleotides are TGTGCCAGCAGTCGGGACAGTAACTATGGCTACACCTTC.

V gene TRBV5-1 combines with J gene TRBJ2-1; D may be TRBD2 (6 bases). CDR3 length equals 13 residues. In germline, CDR1 is SGHRS, CDR2 YFSETQ. Trimming stripped 3 bases from V and 5 bases from J, with 9 bases between. DNA for the CDR3: TGCGCCAGCAGCTCCAGACTAGACAATGAGCAGTTCTTC. Its translation is CASSSRLDNEQFF.

V gene TRBV19 combines with J gene TRBJ1-1; D call uncertain. This CDR3 spans 13 amino acids. Germline V gene data show CDR1 as LNHDA and CDR2 as SQIVND (reference sequence). V was shortened by 4 bases and J by 1 base, with 7 bases between the two germline ends. The CDR3 here is CASSSTENTEAFF. In nucleotides, the CDR3 is TGTGCCAGTAGTAGTACAGAGAACACTGAAGCTTTCTTT.

The CDR3 region has the DNA TGTGCCAGCAGCGTGGCGGGAGGCAATGAGCAGTTCTTC. This encodes CASSVAGGNEQFF. The V and J genes are TRBV9 and TRBJ2-1, with 8 positions matching TRBD2. The germline V gene has CDR1 SGDLS and CDR2 YYNGEE. The CDR3 runs 13 residues. J gave up 6 bases and V 2 bases, and 1 base lay outside the gene matches.

V and J are TRBV5-6 and TRBJ1-1, with 7 bases lining up with TRBD1. This CDR3 comprises 14 residues. The germline gives CDR1 SGHDT, CDR2 YYEEEE. Trimming took 0 bases from V and 4 from J; bases not matched to a gene: 3. The CDR3 coding sequence is TGTGCCAGCAGCTTGGAACAGGGGTTCACTGAAGCTTTCTTT. It translates to CASSLEQGFTEAFF.

This chain connects TRBV15 to TRBJ2-7; 10 bases line up with TRBD2. Germline CDR1 LNHNV, CDR2 YYDKDF (reference sequence). The J segment lost 5 bases and the V segment lost 0 bases, leaving 7 bases of the junction unmatched. This CDR3 is 16 amino acids long. Here the CDR3 DNA reads TGTGCCACCAGCAGAGATACGGGGACTAGCGTGCACGAGCAGTACTTC. Protein: CATSRDTGTSVHEQYF.

The V call is TRBV15, the J call TRBJ1-2; the D gene is possibly TRBD1 (6 bases). The CDR3 runs to 13 residues. The V gene's germline CDR1 is LNHNV and CDR2 YYDKDF (reference sequence). V shed 1 base and J shed 4 bases, with 7 bases lying between them. In DNA form, the CDR3 reads TGTGCCACCAGCAGAGGAGGGGGCTATGGCTACACCTTC. This sequence encodes CATSRGGGYGYTF.

The chain employs TRBV5-4 and TRBJ1-2, with 7 bases lining up with TRBD1. The germline CDR1 and CDR2 sequences are SGHNT and YYREEE (reference sequence). V shed 4 bases and J 6 bases; nucleotides not matched to a gene: 6. There are 13 residues in the CDR3. DNA of the CDR3: TGTGCCAGCAGCCCAGGACAGGCCCATGGCTACACCTTC. This translates into CASSPGQAHGYTF.

This chain links TRBV5-1 with TRBJ1-4, with D uncertain. V was cut by 5 bases and J by 5 bases, with 4 bases left in between. Per the germline V gene, CDR1 is SGHRS and CDR2 is YFSETQ. CDR3 length equals 11 residues. CDR3 sequence: CASRENEKLFF. DNA of the CDR3: TGCGCCAGCAGAGAGAATGAAAAACTGTTTTTT.

This clone has just one count. The rearrangement uses TRBV7-2 and TRBJ1-2, with D perhaps TRBD1 (5 bases). With 4 bases removed from V and 0 bases from J, the gap between germline ends came to 24 bases. The CDR3 consists of 19 residues. From germline, CDR1 is SGHTA and CDR2 FQGNSA. The CDR3 is CASSSRRGTRERANYGYTF. The DNA of the CDR3 is TGTGCCAGCAGCTCCAGGCGGGGCACAAGGGAGAGGGCTAACTATGGCTACACCTTC.

This clone was observed a single time. V gene TRBV2 combines with J gene TRBJ2-3, with D tentatively TRBD1 (5 bases). V shed 5 bases and J shed 5 bases, with 14 bases lying between them. Germline V gene sequence: CDR1 SNHLY, CDR2 FYNNEI. CDR3 length: 14 amino acids. DNA for the CDR3: TGTGCCAGCAGTCCGGACACCCGCCGAGATACGCAGTATTTT. This encodes CASSPDTRRDTQYF.

J is TRBJ2-3 and V is TRBV7-2; no firm D call. Trimming pared 4 bases from V and 2 bases from J, leaving 10 bases between. Germline V gene lookup returns CDR1 SGHTA and CDR2 FQGNSA. The CDR3 contains 14 residues. CDR3: CASSSRLNTDTQYF. CDR3 bases: TGTGCCAGCAGCTCTCGACTGAACACAGATACGCAGTATTTT.

In its sample, this clone was seen a few times. CDR3 DNA: TGCGCCAGCAGCCTTACCCTTGGGACTGCCTCCTACGAGCAGTACTTC. This sequence encodes CASSLTLGTASYEQYF. V is TRBV4-1 and J is TRBJ2-7, with D perhaps matching TRBD2 (6 bases). Trimming stripped 4 bases from V and 0 bases from J, with 16 bases between. There are 16 residues in the CDR3. The V gene's germline CDR1 is MGHRA and CDR2 YSYEKL.

J is TRBJ2-3 and V is TRBV5-1; D is possibly TRBD2 (5 bases). Deletions cut 2 bases from V and 2 bases from J, with 12 bases between. The CDR3 totals 15 residues. Germline V gene sequence: CDR1 SGHRS, CDR2 YFSETQ. Written as DNA, the CDR3 is TGCGCCAGCAGCTTACTAGGGATCTTCACAGATACGCAGTATTTT. Amino acid sequence: CASSLLGIFTDTQYF. The complete variable domain, with remaining parts taken from reference TRBV5-1 and TRBJ2-3, reads KAGVTQTPRYLIKTRGQQVTLSCSPISGHRSVSWYQQTPGQGLQFLFEYFSETQRNKGNFPGRFSGRQFSNSRSEMNVSTLELGDSALYLCASSLLGIFTDTQYFGPGTRLTVL.

V gene TRBV4-2 combines with J gene TRBJ2-6, with 7 bases identical to TRBD1. Germline V gene lookup returns CDR1 LGHNA and CDR2 YNFKEQ. CDR3 length equals 14 residues. Trimming took 4 bases from V and 12 from J; bases not matched to a gene: 9. Here the CDR3 reads CASSRRQGIFVLTF. The CDR3 nucleotides read TGTGCCAGCAGCCGACGACAGGGTATCTTCGTCCTGACTTTC.

The rearrangement joins TRBV5-1 to TRBJ2-5; 8 nucleotides match TRBD1. Per the germline V gene, CDR1 is SGHRS and CDR2 is YFSETQ. The CDR3 contains 15 residues. V dropped 3 bases and J dropped 3; count of bases not matched to a gene: 7. This CDR3 reads CASSSLATGEETQYF. CDR3 DNA: TGCGCCAGCAGCTCCCTCGCGACAGGGGAAGAGACCCAGTACTTC.

V gene TRBV3-1 (or the pseudogene TRBV3-2) combines with J gene TRBJ1-2; TRBD1 is a possible D gene (5 bases). The CDR3 is 15 residues long. V was trimmed by 5 bases and J by 6 bases, leaving 19 bases between them. CDR1 LGHDT and CDR2 YNNKEL come from the germline V gene (reference sequence). CDR3 residues: CASSSRGESSHGYTF. CDR3 DNA: TGTGCCAGCAGCTCTCGGGGGGAATCGTCTCATGGCTACACCTTC.

The gene calls are TRBV7-9 and TRBJ2-1; 15 bases match TRBD2. CDR1 SEHNR and CDR2 FQNEAQ come from the germline V gene (reference sequence). The CDR3 runs to 17 residues. J gave up 4 bases and V 4 bases, and 5 bases lay outside the gene matches. CDR3: CASSWRTSGRGYNEQFF. CDR3 coding DNA: TGTGCCAGCAGCTGGCGGACTAGCGGGAGGGGATACAATGAGCAGTTCTTC.

The J gene is TRBJ2-6, the V gene TRBV3-1 (or the pseudogene TRBV3-2), with D perhaps TRBD1 (6 bases). The V end was cut by 2 bases, the J end by 0 bases, with 14 bases between. The CDR3 has 18 amino acids. CDR1 and CDR2 (germline): LGHDT, YNNKEL (reference sequence). CDR3 loop: CASSQLGTTSSGANVLTF. The DNA of the CDR3 is TGTGCCAGCAGCCAACTCGGGACAACCAGCTCTGGGGCCAACGTCCTGACTTTC.

The rearrangement links TRBV30 to TRBJ2-3, with TRBD2 identical over 7 bases. This CDR3 is 11 amino acids long. The trim removed 0 bases at V and 11 bases at J, leaving 2 bases unmatched. The germline V gene has CDR1 GTSNPN and CDR2 SVGIG (reference sequence). CDR3: CAWSVGRGQYF. Here the CDR3 DNA reads TGTGCCTGGAGTGTAGGGAGGGGGCAGTATTTT.

The chain has TRBV24-1 and TRBJ1-2, with unresolved D. V lost 9 bases and J lost 4, with 14 bases in between. This CDR3 region has 13 residues. Germline CDR1 and CDR2: KGHDR and SFDVKD. The CDR3 nucleotides are TGTGCCACCCAACCCAGCGCGACCTATGGCTACACCTTC. Amino acid sequence: CATQPSATYGYTF.